Listed below are T cell receptor beta chains from one sample, sequenced in a study of blood T cells in healthy people across ages. TCRdb processed the 5' RACE reads anew with MiXCR; each CDR3 protein has one entry. The table has 1,800,000 or so distinct CDR3 sequences, more than 35% seen once. The source material was blood. These receptors were taken from a human donor in good health. The CDR3 runs from the conserved cysteine through the conserved F or W. D genes are given only for firm matches. A clone size is listed for some rows: how often the clone was seen (once, few, many), or a class if it is expanded.

V	size	J	D	DNA	CDR3
TRBV6-5	many	TRBJ2-3	TRBD2	TGTGCCAGCAGTTCCCTGGCGGGGGGTCGCACAGATACGCAGTATTTT	CASSSLAGGRTDTQYF
TRBV28	many	TRBJ1-2	NA	TGTGCCAGCAGTTTTACTAACTATGGCTACACCTTC	CASSFTNYGYTF
TRBV20-1	few	TRBJ1-2	NA	TGCAGTGCTAGAGGTAGAGCAGTCGATGGCTACACCTTC	CSARGRAVDGYTF
TRBV24-1	NA	TRBJ2-1	NA	TGTGCCACCAGTGATTTGGATCACTCCTACAATGAGCAGTTCTTC	CATSDLDHSYNEQFF
TRBV29-1	NA	TRBJ1-1	NA	TGCAGCGTCCACGGGGCCCTGAACACTGAAGCTTTCTTT	CSVHGALNTEAFF
TRBV7-2	NA	TRBJ1-4	TRBD1	TGTGCCAGCAGCCACAGGGGAGGAAATGAAAAACTGTTTTTT	CASSHRGGNEKLFF
TRBV7-2	few	TRBJ2-5	NA	TGTGCCAGCAGCTTGAACCTTTGGGGCCAGTGGGAGACCCAGTACTTC	CASSLNLWGQWETQYF
TRBV6-5	NA	TRBJ1-2	NA	TGTGCCAGCAAGAAGGGGAGCTATGGCCACACCTTC	CASKKGSYGHTF
TRBV7-2	many	TRBJ1-6	NA	TGTGCCAGCAGCCGACGACTGACGATGGATTCACCCCTCCACTTT	CASSRRLTMDSPLHF
TRBV6-2/TRBV6-3	NA	TRBJ2-1	NA	TGTGCCAGCAGTTACGCAGGGGCGAACAATGAGCAGTTCTTC	CASSYAGANNEQFF
TRBV20-1	few	TRBJ2-7	TRBD1	TGCAGTGCTAGACGACAGGGGGAGGTACGGGAGCAGTACTTC	CSARRQGEVREQYF
TRBV12-3/TRBV12-4	NA	TRBJ2-5	NA	TGTGCCAGCAGTTTAGGTTCGGAGGGCAAGCAGTACTTC	CASSLGSEGKQYF
TRBV27	NA	TRBJ2-1	TRBD1	TGTGCCAGCAGTCTGTCACAGGGGACCTTATACAATGAGCAGTTCTTC	CASSLSQGTLYNEQFF
TRBV6-5	NA	TRBJ1-5	TRBD1	TGTGCCAGCAGGAGGACAGGGGATCAGCCCCAGCATTTT	CASRRTGDQPQHF
TRBV27	few	TRBJ2-3	NA	TGTGCCAGCAGTTCGACCAGAGCGGCGACAGATACGCAGTATTTT	CASSSTRAATDTQYF
TRBV4-2	NA	TRBJ1-2	NA	TGTGCCAGCAGCCCCGAGGTGCGGGGGACCTATGGCTACACCTTC	CASSPEVRGTYGYTF
TRBV6-5	few	TRBJ2-7	NA	TGTGCCAGCAGCCCCCTGGGGGAGGCTACCGACGAGCAGTACTTC	CASSPLGEATDEQYF
TRBV10-3	many	TRBJ1-2	NA	TGTGCCATCACCCAGGACAAGAACTATGGCTACACCTTC	CAITQDKNYGYTF
TRBV4-3	many	TRBJ2-6	NA	TGCGCCAGCCCAATCCAGGGTACTGGGGCCAACGTCCTGACTTTC	CASPIQGTGANVLTF
TRBV10-2	NA	TRBJ2-3	NA	TGCGCCAGCAGTGATCTCGGACTAAGCACAGATACGCAGTATTTT	CASSDLGLSTDTQYF
TRBV6-5	few	TRBJ1-3	NA	TGTGCCAGCAGTTATGGCTCTAGGGACACCATATATTTT	CASSYGSRDTIYF
TRBV7-2	few	TRBJ1-2	NA	TGTGCCAGCAGCCAACAGGGAACGGTCCCCTATGGCTACACCTTC	CASSQQGTVPYGYTF
TRBV7-2	NA	TRBJ2-5	TRBD2	TGTGCCAGCAGCCGAGGAGCGGGGGGGGAGACCCAGTACTTC	CASSRGAGGETQYF
TRBV5-1	many	TRBJ2-7	NA	TGCGCCAGCAGCCAAACTACAGGGTTTGAGTACGAGCAGTACTTC	CASSQTTGFEYEQYF
TRBV3-1	few	TRBJ1-4	NA	TGTGCCAGCAGCCGACCAAACGGAAAACTGTTTTTT	CASSRPNGKLFF
TRBV12-3/TRBV12-4	few	TRBJ1-5	NA	TGTGCCAGCAGTTTTGCCAATCAGCCCCAGCATTTT	CASSFANQPQHF
TRBV12-5	few	TRBJ1-5	NA	TGTGCTAGTGGTTTGGTACGGGAAACAACAGGGAATTGGAATCAGCCCCAGCATTTT	CASGLVRETTGNWNQPQHF
TRBV20-1	NA	TRBJ1-3	TRBD1	TGCAGTGCCCCAGGGGGCATGGCTGGAAACACCATATATTTT	CSAPGGMAGNTIYF
TRBV4-3	NA	TRBJ2-1	TRBD2	TGCGCCAGCAGCCCCCGTGTGGGACTAGAAGGAAATGAGCAGTTCTTC	CASSPRVGLEGNEQFF
TRBV12-3/TRBV12-4	NA	TRBJ1-2	NA	TGTGCCAGCACCCCGGGTGTTTGGGGGGCGCGGACTAACTATGGCTACACCTTC	CASTPGVWGARTNYGYTF
TRBV6-1	NA	TRBJ2-4	NA	TGTGCCAGCATGATGGAGAACATTCAGTACTTC	CASMMENIQYF
TRBV7-2	NA	TRBJ2-7	TRBD1	TGTGCCAGCAGCTTAGCGAATTCCAGGGGGACCTACAATGAGCAGTACTTC	CASSLANSRGTYNEQYF
TRBV6-1	NA	TRBJ1-5	NA	TGTGCCAGCAGTTCCAGGACAGTCAATCAGCCCCAGCATTTT	CASSSRTVNQPQHF
TRBV4-2	NA	TRBJ2-7	NA	TGTGCCAGCAGCCAAGAGTGGGGTCGTAAGACCGACGAGCAGTACTTC	CASSQEWGRKTDEQYF
TRBV10-3	few	TRBJ2-3	NA	TGTGCCATCAGTACGGAGGGTTCGGATACGCAGTATTTT	CAISTEGSDTQYF
TRBV11-2	NA	TRBJ2-3	TRBD2	TGTGCCAGCAGCTATACTAGCGGGGGGGTCACAGATACGCAGTATTTT	CASSYTSGGVTDTQYF
TRBV4-2	few	TRBJ2-1	TRBD2	TGTGCCAGCAGCCTCAATAGCGGGGGGGCGGATGAGCAGTTCTTC	CASSLNSGGADEQFF